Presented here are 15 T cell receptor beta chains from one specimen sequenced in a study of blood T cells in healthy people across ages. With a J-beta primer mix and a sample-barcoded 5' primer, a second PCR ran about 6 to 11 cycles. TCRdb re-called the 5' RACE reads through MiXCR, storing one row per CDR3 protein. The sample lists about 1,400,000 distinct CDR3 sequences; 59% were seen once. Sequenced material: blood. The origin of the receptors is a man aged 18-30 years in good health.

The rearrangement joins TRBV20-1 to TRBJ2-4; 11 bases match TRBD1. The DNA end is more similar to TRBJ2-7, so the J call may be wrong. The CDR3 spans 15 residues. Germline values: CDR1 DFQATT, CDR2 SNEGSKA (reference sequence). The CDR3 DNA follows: TGCAGTGTCAGACCGGGACAGGGGGTCTCCTACGAGCAGTACTTC. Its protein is CSVRPGQGVSYEQYF.

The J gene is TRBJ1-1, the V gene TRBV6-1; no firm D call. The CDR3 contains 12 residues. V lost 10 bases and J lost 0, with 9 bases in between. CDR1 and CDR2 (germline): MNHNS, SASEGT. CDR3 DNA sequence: TGTGCCACTAATACAGTGAACACTGAAGCTTTCTTT. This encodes CATNTVNTEAFF.

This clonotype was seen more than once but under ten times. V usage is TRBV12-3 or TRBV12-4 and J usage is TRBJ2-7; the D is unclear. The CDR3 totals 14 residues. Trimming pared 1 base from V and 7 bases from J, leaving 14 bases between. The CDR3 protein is CASSLGVNLGEQYF. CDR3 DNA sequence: TGTGCCAGCAGTTTAGGGGTCAACCTTGGTGAGCAGTACTTC.

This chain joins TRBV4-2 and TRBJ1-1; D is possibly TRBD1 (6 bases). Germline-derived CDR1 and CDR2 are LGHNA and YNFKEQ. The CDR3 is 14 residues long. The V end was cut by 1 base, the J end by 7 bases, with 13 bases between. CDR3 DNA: TGTGCCAGCAGCCAAGGGGGGGCCGGCGGTGAAGCTTTCTTT. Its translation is CASSQGGAGGEAFF.

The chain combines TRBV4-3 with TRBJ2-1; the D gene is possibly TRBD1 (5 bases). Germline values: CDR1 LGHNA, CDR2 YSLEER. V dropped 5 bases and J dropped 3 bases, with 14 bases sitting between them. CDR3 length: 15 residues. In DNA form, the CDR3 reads TGCGCCAGCAGCTCTAGTACAGGCAACTACAATGAGCAGTTCTTC. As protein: CASSSSTGNYNEQFF.

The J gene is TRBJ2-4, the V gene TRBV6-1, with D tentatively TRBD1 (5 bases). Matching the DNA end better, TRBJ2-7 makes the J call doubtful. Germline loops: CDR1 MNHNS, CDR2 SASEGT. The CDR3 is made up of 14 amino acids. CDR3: CASSEWGSTYEQYF. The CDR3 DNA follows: TGTGCCAGCAGTGAATGGGGCAGTACCTACGAGCAGTACTTC.

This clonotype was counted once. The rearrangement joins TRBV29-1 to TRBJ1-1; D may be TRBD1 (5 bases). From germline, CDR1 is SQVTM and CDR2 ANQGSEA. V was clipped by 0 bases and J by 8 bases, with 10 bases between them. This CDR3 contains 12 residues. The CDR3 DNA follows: TGCAGCGTTGAAGATACGCCAGGGGAAGCTTTCTTT. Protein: CSVEDTPGEAFF.

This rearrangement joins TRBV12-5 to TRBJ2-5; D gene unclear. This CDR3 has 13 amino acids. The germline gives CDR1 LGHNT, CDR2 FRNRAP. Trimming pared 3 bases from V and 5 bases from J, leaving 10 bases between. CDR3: CASGLVDGETQYF. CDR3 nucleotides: TGTGCTAGTGGTTTAGTAGACGGGGAGACCCAGTACTTC.

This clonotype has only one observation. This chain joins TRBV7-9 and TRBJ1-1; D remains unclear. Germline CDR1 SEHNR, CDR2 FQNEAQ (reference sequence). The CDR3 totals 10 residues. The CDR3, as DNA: TGTGGCTCGGGGAACACTGAAGCTTTCTTT. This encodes CGSGNTEAFF.

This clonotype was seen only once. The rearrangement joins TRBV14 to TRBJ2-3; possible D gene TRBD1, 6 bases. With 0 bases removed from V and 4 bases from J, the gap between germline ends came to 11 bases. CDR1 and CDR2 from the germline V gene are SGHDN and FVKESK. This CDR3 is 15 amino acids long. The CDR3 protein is CASSQEQGWADTQYF. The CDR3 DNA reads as TGTGCCAGCAGCCAAGAGCAGGGGTGGGCAGATACGCAGTATTTT.

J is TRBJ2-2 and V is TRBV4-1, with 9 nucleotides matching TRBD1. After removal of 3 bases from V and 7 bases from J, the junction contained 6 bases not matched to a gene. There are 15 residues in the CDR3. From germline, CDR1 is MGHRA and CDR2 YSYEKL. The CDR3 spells CASSQAQGARGELFF. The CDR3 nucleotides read TGCGCCAGCAGCCAGGCACAGGGGGCGCGCGGGGAGCTGTTTTTT.

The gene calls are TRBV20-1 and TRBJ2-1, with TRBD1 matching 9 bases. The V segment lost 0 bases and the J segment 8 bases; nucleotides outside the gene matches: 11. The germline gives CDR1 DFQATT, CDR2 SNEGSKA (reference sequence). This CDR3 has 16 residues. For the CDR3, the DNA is TGCAGTGCTAGAGAACCGGGACAGGGAGTTTGGGATGAGCAGTTCTTC. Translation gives CSAREPGQGVWDEQFF.

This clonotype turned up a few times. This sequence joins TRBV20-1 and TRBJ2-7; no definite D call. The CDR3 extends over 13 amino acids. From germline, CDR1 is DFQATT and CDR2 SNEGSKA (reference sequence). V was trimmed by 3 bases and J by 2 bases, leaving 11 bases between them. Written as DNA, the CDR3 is TGCAGTGCTAGGGGCCAAAATGCCTACGAGCAGTACTTC. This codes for CSARGQNAYEQYF.

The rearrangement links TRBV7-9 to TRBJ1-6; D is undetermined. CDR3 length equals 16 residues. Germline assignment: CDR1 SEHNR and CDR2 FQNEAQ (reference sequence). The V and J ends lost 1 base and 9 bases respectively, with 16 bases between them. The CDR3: CASSLGSEALGSPLHF. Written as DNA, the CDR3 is TGTGCCAGCAGCTTAGGCAGTGAGGCCTTAGGTTCACCCCTCCACTTT.

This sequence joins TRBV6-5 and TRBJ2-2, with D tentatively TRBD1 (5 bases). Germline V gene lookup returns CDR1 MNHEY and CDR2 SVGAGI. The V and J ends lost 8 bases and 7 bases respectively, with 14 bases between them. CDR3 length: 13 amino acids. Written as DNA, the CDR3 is TGTGCCAGCTTAGGGGAAACGAGCGGGGAGCTGTTTTTT. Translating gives CASLGETSGELFF.